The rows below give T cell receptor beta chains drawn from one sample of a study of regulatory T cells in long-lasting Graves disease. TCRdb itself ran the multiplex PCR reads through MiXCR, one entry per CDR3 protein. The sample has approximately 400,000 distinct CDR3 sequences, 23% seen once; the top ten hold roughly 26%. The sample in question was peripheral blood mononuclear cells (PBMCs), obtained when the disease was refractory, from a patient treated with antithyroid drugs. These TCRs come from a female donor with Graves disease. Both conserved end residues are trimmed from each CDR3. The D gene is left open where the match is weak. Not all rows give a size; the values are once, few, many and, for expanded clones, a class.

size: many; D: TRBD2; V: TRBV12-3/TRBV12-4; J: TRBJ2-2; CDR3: ASSDGRLADTGELF
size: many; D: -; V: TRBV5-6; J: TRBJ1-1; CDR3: ASSSVTGWGTEAF
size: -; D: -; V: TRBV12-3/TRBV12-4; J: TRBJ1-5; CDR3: ASSLVRPSSNQPQH
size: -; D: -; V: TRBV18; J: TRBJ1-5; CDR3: ASSIKGPADQPQH
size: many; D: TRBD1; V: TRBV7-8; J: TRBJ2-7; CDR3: ASSFRTGRIPYEQY
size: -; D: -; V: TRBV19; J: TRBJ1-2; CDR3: ASSTGSTNYGYT
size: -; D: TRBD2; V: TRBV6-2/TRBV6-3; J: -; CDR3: ASSYLLAGGPREQF
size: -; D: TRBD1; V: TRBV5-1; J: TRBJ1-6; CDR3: ASRAGQPGSPLH
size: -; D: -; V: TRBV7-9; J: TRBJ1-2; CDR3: AGSESNYGYT
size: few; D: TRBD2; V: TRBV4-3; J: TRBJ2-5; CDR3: ASSQAWPAGVQGETQY
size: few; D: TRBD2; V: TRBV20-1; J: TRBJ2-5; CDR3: SARGLVAGAGETQY
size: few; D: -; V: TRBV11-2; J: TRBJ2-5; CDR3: ASSSLPSTQETQY
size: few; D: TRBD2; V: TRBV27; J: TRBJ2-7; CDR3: ASSSPPGLAIYEQY
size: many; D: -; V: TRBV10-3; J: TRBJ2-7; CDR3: AIRASDYEQY
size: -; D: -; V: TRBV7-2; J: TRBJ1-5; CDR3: ASSLAKFQPQH
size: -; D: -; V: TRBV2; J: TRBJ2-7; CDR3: ASSEIGLGHEQY
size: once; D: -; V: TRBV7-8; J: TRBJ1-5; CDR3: ASSLDGVSSQPQH
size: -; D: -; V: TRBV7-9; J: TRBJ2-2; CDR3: ASSLRQGLYTGELF
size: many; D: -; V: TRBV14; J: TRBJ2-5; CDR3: ASSQRDRLTIETQY
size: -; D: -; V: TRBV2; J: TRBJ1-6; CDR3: ASSPSRNTNSPLH
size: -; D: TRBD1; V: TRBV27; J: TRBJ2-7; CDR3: ASSPGGQGFSYEQY
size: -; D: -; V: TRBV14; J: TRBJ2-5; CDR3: ASSQAVWGQETQY
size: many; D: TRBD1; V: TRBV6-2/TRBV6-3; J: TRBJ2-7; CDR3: ASSYSRTGKAEQY
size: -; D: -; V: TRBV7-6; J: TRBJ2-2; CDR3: ASSMLVAGSDGELF
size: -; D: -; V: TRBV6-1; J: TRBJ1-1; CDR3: ASSPRRGTNTEAF
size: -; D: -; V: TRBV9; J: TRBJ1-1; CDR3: ASSAAGSGDTEAF
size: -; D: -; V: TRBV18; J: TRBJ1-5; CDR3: ASSPSRVFNQPQH
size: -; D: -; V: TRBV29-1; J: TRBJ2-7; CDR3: SVTGQDGEQY
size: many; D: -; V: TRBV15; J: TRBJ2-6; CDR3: ATAHLRAAANVLT
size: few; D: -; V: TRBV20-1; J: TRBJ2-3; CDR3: SARVTDTQY
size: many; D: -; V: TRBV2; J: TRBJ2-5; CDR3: ASKGQPQETQY
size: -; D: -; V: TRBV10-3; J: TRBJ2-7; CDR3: AISESVIYVEQY
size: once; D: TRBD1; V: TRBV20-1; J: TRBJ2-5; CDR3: SARARGTGGRQTQY
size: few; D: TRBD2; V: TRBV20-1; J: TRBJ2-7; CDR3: SADSGTLSYEQY
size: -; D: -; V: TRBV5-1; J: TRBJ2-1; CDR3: ASSLDVSGRSYNEQF
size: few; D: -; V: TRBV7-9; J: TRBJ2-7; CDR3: ASSFHPGTYEQY
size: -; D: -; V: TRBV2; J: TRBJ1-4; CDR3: ASSYGDNEKLF
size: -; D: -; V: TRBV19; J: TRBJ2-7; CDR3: ASRAITSYEQY
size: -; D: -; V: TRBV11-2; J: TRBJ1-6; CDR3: ASSIKPLTGSRSPLH
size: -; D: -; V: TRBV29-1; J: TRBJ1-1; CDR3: SVAVSLAGQEAF
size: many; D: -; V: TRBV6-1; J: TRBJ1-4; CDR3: ASTIDQAAVDEKLF
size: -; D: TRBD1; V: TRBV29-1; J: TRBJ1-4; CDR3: SVGQGGNEKLF
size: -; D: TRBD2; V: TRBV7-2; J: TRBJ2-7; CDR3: ASSSGALAGGPYEQY
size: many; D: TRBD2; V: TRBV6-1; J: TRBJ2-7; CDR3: ASKHSSGGYEQY
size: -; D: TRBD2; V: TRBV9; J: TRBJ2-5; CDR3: ASSVEGGRATETQY
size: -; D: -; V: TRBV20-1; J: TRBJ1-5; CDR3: SAIEGGYSNQPQH
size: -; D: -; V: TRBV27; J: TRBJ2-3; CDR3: ASSLSYGSTDTQY
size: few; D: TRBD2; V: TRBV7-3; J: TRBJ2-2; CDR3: ASSPGLAGHTGELF
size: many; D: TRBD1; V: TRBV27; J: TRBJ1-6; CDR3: ASSKGARNSPLH
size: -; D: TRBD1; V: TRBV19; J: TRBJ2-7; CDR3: ASSSPSDRGRYEQY
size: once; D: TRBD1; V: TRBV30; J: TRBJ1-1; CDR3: AWDRDRGIQAF
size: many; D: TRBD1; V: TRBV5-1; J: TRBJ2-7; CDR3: ASSRSVIPGQQYEQY
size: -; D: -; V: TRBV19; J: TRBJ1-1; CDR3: ASSHGGGGMNAEAF
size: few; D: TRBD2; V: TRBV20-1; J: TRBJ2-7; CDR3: SARVGTSGTYEQY
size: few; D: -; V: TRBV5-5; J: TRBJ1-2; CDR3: ASSFTHPGRLILGYT
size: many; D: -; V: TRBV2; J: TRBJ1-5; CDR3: ASSDGSGPYSNQPQH
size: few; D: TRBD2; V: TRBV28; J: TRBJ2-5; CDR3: ASSTSGRFQETQY